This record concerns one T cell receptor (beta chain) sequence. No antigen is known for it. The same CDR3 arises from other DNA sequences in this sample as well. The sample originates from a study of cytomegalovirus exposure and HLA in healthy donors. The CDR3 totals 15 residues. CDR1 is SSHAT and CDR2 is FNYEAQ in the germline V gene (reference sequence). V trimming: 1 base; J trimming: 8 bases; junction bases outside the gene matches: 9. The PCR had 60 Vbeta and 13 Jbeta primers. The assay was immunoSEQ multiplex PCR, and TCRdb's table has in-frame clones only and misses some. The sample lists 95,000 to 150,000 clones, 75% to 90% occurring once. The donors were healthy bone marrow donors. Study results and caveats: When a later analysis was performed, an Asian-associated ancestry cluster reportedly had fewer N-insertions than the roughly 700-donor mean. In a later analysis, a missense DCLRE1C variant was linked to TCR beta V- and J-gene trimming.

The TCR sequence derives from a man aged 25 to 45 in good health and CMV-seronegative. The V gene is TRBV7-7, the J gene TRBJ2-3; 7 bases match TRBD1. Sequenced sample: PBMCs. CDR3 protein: CASSLGDSVRGTQYF. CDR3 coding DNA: TGTGCCAGCAGCTTAGGGGACAGCGTTAGGGGTACGCAGTATTTT.